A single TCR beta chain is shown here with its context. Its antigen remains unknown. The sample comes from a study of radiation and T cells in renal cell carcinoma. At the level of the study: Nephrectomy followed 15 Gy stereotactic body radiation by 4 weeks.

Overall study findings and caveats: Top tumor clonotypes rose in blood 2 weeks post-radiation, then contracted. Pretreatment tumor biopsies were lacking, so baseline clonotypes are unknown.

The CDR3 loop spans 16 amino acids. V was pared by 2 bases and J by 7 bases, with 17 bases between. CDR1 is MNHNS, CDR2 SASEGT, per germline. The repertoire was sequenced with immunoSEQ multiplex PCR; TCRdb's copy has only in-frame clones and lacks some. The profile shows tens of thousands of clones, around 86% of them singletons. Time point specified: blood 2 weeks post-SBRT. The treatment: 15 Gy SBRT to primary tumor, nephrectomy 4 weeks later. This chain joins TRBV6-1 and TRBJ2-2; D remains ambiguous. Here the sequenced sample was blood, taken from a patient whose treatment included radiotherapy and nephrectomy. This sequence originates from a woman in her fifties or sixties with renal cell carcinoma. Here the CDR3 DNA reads TGTGCCAGCAGTGAATTACTCCGGGCCGGCAACGGGGAGCTGTTTTTT. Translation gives CASSELLRAGNGELFF.